This T cell receptor (beta chain) was found in a study of blood T cell repertoires in COVID-19. Germline V gene sequence: CDR1 GTSNPN, CDR2 SVGIG (reference sequence). The CDR3 length is 13 residues. V lost 1 base to trimming and J lost 7 bases; unmatched junction nucleotides: 4. Data came from immunoSEQ multiplex PCR; TCRdb stores just in-frame clones and leaves some out. The table includes fewer than 200,000 clones, approximately 86% detected once. This clonotype was obtained from an older woman with acute COVID-19. Sequenced input: PBMCs or T cells enriched from blood (not recorded which). The rearrangement links TRBV30 to TRBJ1-3; TRBD1 aligns across 7 bases. The CDR3 is CAWSGGQPNTIYF. The DNA of the CDR3 is TGTGCCTGGAGTGGGGGACAGCCTAACACCATATATTTT. The whole variable domain, remainder taken from reference TRBV30 and TRBJ1-3, is SQTIHQWPATLVQPVGSPLSLECTVEGTSNPNLYWYRQAAGRGLQLLFYSVGIGQISSEVPQNLSASRPQDRQFILSSKKLLLSDSGFYLCAWSGGQPNTIYFGEGSWLTVV.